This TCR beta chain derives from a study of sequential checkpoint blockade in melanoma. The overall study: Patients were randomized 1:1 to nivolumab-then-ipilimumab or ipilimumab-then-nivolumab first-line.

Treatment here: randomized to nivolumab then ipilimumab (arm A) or the reverse (arm B). None of the patients previously received DNA-damaging chemotherapy. Live CD3+CD8+ CD19− CD56− cells were sorted from PBMCs. Some clones are missing from TCRdb's copy, which holds only in-frame ones; the method was immunoSEQ multiplex PCR. The sample holds about 11,000 clones, about four fifths seen once. This clonotype originated in a human donor with melanoma. The starting material was CD8+ T cells sorted from blood (inferred from file names), obtained from a patient given nivolumab and ipilimumab in sequence.

For the CDR3, the DNA is TGTGCCAGCAGCTTTTTCGAACAGGGCCACGAGCAGTACTTC. Translation gives CASSFFEQGHEQYF. This chain connects TRBV7-9 to TRBJ2-7, with TRBD1 as a possible D gene (6 bases). Germline V gives CDR1 SEHNR, CDR2 FQNEAQ (reference sequence). The CDR3 spans 14 residues. Trimming removed 3 bases from V and 5 bases from J, with 14 bases in between.